This T cell receptor beta chain was captured in a study of blood T cell repertoires in COVID-19. Produced via immunoSEQ multiplex PCR; TCRdb's table is partial and in-frame only. The data hold about 35,000 clones, with roughly 80% observed a single time. Looked up from germline, CDR1 is MNHEY and CDR2 is SVGAGI. The CDR3 length is 14 residues. The V end lost 6 bases, the J end lost 0 bases, and 8 bases lay between the germline ends. The specimen was peripheral blood. The V and J genes are TRBV6-5 and TRBJ1-4, with unresolved D. This receptor was taken from a man between 60 and 75 years old in a cohort sampled during active COVID-19. The DNA for the CDR3 is TGTGCCAGCAGCCCGGAGTCAACTAATGAAAAACTGTTTTTT. Translated, it gives CASSPESTNEKLFF.